The 13 T cell receptor beta chains in this list originate from one sample, sequenced in a study of blood T cell repertoires in COVID-19. The repertoire was sequenced with immunoSEQ multiplex PCR; TCRdb's copy has only in-frame clones and lacks some. The table records over 110,000 clones, roughly 85% of them present only once. What was sequenced was peripheral blood. The receptor source for this set is a man aged 60 to 75 with acute or convalescent COVID-19.

This chain links TRBV19 with TRBJ1-5; TRBD1 matches at 7 bases. This CDR3 is 16 amino acids long. The J segment lost 0 bases and the V segment lost 7 bases, leaving 9 bases of the junction unmatched. Per germline, CDR1 LNHDA and CDR2 SQIVND (reference sequence). CDR3 in amino acids: CASTPTGSDSNQPQHF. The DNA of the CDR3 is TGTGCCAGTACCCCGACAGGGAGTGATAGCAATCAGCCCCAGCATTTT.

The table lists this clone with a few counts. The chain uses TRBV27 and TRBJ1-5; a weak D match, TRBD1 (6 bases). Trimming stripped 4 bases from V and 4 bases from J, with 14 bases between. The germline V gene has CDR1 MNHEY and CDR2 SMNVEV (reference sequence). The CDR3 runs to 15 residues. CDR3 in amino acids: CASSWGGGGNQPQHF. The CDR3 nucleotides read TGTGCCAGCAGTTGGGGAGGGGGAGGGAATCAGCCCCAGCATTTT.

This clone was recorded once. This chain connects TRBV5-1 to TRBJ2-3; D gene uncertain. This CDR3 is built from 15 residues. Germline CDR1 reads SGHRS; CDR2 reads YFSETQ. The V gene lost 4 bases and the J gene lost 0 bases, with 12 bases spanning the gap. CDR3 sequence: CASSLSPPSTDTQYF. The CDR3 DNA is TGCGCCAGCAGCCTCAGTCCTCCTAGCACAGATACGCAGTATTTT. Filled out from reference TRBV5-1 and TRBJ2-3, the complete variable domain reads KAGVTQTPRYLIKTRGQQVTLSCSPISGHRSVSWYQQTPGQGLQFLFEYFSETQRNKGNFPGRFSGRQFSNSRSEMNVSTLELGDSALYLCASSLSPPSTDTQYFGPGTRLTVL.

V is TRBV18 and J is TRBJ2-5; D is possibly TRBD2 (5 bases). Looked up from germline, CDR1 is KGHSH and CDR2 is LQKENI. The CDR3 has 16 amino acids. V shed 3 bases and J shed 0 bases, with 14 bases lying between them. In DNA form, the CDR3 reads TGTGCCAGCTCACCCATCCCAACTAGTTACCAAGAGACCCAGTACTTC. As protein: CASSPIPTSYQETQYF.

This rearrangement joins TRBV7-9 to TRBJ1-1; D gene unclear. V dropped 5 bases and J dropped 1 base, with 8 bases sitting between them. CDR3 length: 13 residues. Germline V CDR1 and CDR2: SEHNR, FQNEAQ (reference sequence). CDR3 bases: TGTGCCAGCAGCGGGCTGACGAACACTGAAGCTTTCTTT. Protein: CASSGLTNTEAFF.

There are a few counts of this clone. The chain employs TRBV5-4 and TRBJ1-5; a possible D gene is TRBD1 (5 bases). Germline CDR1 is SGHNT and CDR2 is YYREEE (reference sequence). Trimming removed 4 bases from V and 3 bases from J, with 14 bases in between. The length of the CDR3 is 15 residues. CDR3 in amino acids: CASSAGGGFNQPQHF. CDR3 bases: TGTGCCAGCAGCGCCGGCGGGGGGTTCAATCAGCCCCAGCATTTT. Combining the CDR3 with reference TRBV5-4 and TRBJ1-5 gives the whole variable domain ETGVTQSPTHLIKTRGQQVTLRCSSQSGHNTVSWYQQALGQGPQFIFQYYREEENGRGNFPPRFSGLQFPNYSSELNVNALELDDSALYLCASSAGGGFNQPQHFGDGTRLSIL.

The table lists this clone with a count of one. This sequence joins TRBV4-3 and TRBJ2-7; 9 bases match TRBD2. V gave up 2 bases and J gave up 9 bases; unmatched junction bases: 8. The V gene's germline CDR1 is LGHNA and CDR2 YSLEER. The CDR3 is 14 amino acids. Written as DNA, the CDR3 is TGCGCCAGCAGCCAAAATCTAGCGGGAAGTAGGCAGTACTTC. This sequence encodes CASSQNLAGSRQYF.

The genes are TRBV5-6 and TRBJ2-7, with D possibly matching TRBD2 (5 bases). CDR3 length: 12 amino acids. The ends were cut back, 8 bases at V and 9 bases at J, with 18 bases in the middle. Germline values: CDR1 SGHDT, CDR2 YYEEEE. CDR3 sequence reads: CASTRYGMGQYF. CDR3 DNA: TGTGCCAGTACAAGGTACGGGATGGGGCAGTACTTC.

This chain connects TRBV28 to TRBJ1-1, with 8 bases identical to TRBD1. CDR1 MDHEN and CDR2 SYDVKM come from the germline V gene. Trimming cost V 6 bases and J 4 bases; bases outside gene matches: 7. This CDR3 region has 14 residues. The CDR3 reads CASRITGGGTEAFF. The DNA of the CDR3 is TGTGCCAGCAGGATAACAGGGGGAGGCACTGAAGCTTTCTTT.

The chain couples TRBV29-1 to TRBJ2-2; D remains unclear. Germline V gives CDR1 SQVTM, CDR2 ANQGSEA. Trimming left V 4 bases short and J 6 bases short, with 9 bases between. This CDR3 has 12 amino acids. CDR3 bases: TGCAGCGTTGGGCACGGAGCCGGGGAGCTGTTTTTT. The encoded protein is CSVGHGAGELFF.

The rearrangement uses TRBV6-2 or TRBV6-3 and TRBJ1-2, with TRBD1 matching 8 bases. V was pared by 0 bases and J by 8 bases, with 8 bases of the junction left unmatched. CDR3 size: 15 residues. Germline V gene lookup returns CDR1 MNHEY and CDR2 SVGEGT. CDR3 amino acids: CASSYSLWGQAGYTF. In DNA, the CDR3 is TGTGCCAGCAGTTACTCCCTGTGGGGACAGGCGGGCTACACCTTC.

This clone was counted a single time. The chain combines TRBV12-3 or TRBV12-4 with TRBJ1-1; D possibly corresponds to TRBD1 (6 bases). The CDR3 is 13 amino acids. The ends were cut back, 6 bases at V and 1 base at J, with 9 bases in the middle. The CDR3, as DNA: TGTGCCAGCAGGAACAGGGAGAACACTGAAGCTTTCTTT. This codes for CASRNRENTEAFF.

The chain links TRBV7-2 to TRBJ2-7; 12 bases line up with TRBD2. The CDR3 loop spans 15 amino acids. V was pared by 5 bases and J by 5 bases, with 7 bases of the junction left unmatched. CDR1 and CDR2 (germline): SGHTA, FQGNSA. CDR3 sequence (DNA): TGTGCCAGCAGCCCGACTAGCGGGAGTTCAAACGAGCAGTACTTC. This translates into CASSPTSGSSNEQYF.